This TCR beta chain originates from a study of breast tumors, draining lymph nodes, adjacent tissues. General study points: Tumor and nontumor repertoires were significantly more similar in luminal-like than in basal-like breast cancer.

TCRdb itself ran the multiplex PCR reads through MiXCR, one entry per CDR3 protein. Among 200,000 or so distinct CDR3 sequences listed, 25% to 40% were seen once. The germline V gene has CDR1 SGHRS and CDR2 YFSETQ. This CDR3 comprises 17 residues. Turning to this clonotype: Its target is not known. At one boundary the junction diverges from the germline segment, which might be a read error.

Breast cancer patients provided tissue from their axillary draining lymph nodes. What was sequenced was axillary lymph node tissue. The J gene is TRBJ2-3, the V gene TRBV5-1; 10 bases line up with TRBD2. This TCR was recovered from a female donor with breast cancer. Some clones in this sample may be carry-over from other donors' samples. This CDR3 reads CASSSSLAGASTDTQYF. DNA for the CDR3: TGTGCCAGCAGCTCCTCCCTAGCGGGGGCCAGCACAGATACGCAGTATTTT.